The 11 T cell receptor beta chains below were found in one sample sequenced in a study of HIV-infected patients and healthy controls. Alpha and beta constant-region primers primed reverse transcription of approximately 500 ng RNA. Each of the alpha and beta chains got its own library through chain-specific third strand synthesis with indices. One entry per CDR3 protein, called by TCRdb with MiXCR from the 5' RACE reads. The sample lists roughly 18,000 distinct CDR3 sequences; more than 10% were seen once. No cell fractionation was done, so the repertoire covers all unsorted peripheral blood T cells. The sequenced material came from blood. The receptors here all came from an adult in good health.

This clonotype was counted many times. J is TRBJ2-2 and V is TRBV28; no definite D call. V lost 3 bases and J lost 6, with 8 bases in between. CDR1 is MDHEN and CDR2 is SYDVKM in the germline V gene. This CDR3 is built from 13 residues. The CDR3 coding sequence is TGTGCCAGCAGTTTTCGGAATGCCGGGGAGCTGTTTTTT. Amino acids: CASSFRNAGELFF.

This clonotype rates as medium-sized. The V call is TRBV10-3, the J call TRBJ2-1, with D perhaps TRBD2 (6 bases). The germline gives CDR1 ENHRY, CDR2 SYGVKD. V dropped 7 bases and J dropped 0 bases, with 16 bases sitting between them. The CDR3 has 16 amino acids. The DNA of the CDR3 is TGTGCCATCATGACACCCCGGGGGAGCTCCTACAATGAGCAGTTCTTC. It translates to CAIMTPRGSSYNEQFF.

This clonotype was found many times. The chain uses TRBV20-1 and TRBJ2-5, with TRBD2 matching over 12 bases. The CDR3 contains 16 residues. CDR1 is DFQATT, CDR2 SNEGSKA, per germline (reference sequence). With V trimmed by 0 bases and J by 2 bases, 4 bases remained unmatched. CDR3 amino acids: CSARDKTSGGQETQYF. CDR3 bases: TGCAGTGCTAGAGATAAGACTAGCGGGGGACAAGAGACCCAGTACTTC.

This clonotype was seen ten or more times. The rearrangement joins TRBV30 to TRBJ2-7; D perhaps matches TRBD2 (5 bases). The CDR3 is 12 amino acids. Germline V gene sequence: CDR1 GTSNPN, CDR2 SVGIG (reference sequence). Deletions cut 1 base from V and 7 bases from J, with 11 bases between. This CDR3 reads CAWSDLREEQYF. CDR3 nucleotide sequence: TGTGCCTGGAGTGACCTACGGGAAGAGCAGTACTTC.

The rearrangement uses TRBV9 and TRBJ1-2, with a possible D match to TRBD1 (6 bases). The germline V gene has CDR1 SGDLS and CDR2 YYNGEE. The CDR3 spans 14 residues. Trimming left V 1 base short and J 2 bases short, with 9 bases between. CDR3 in DNA: TGTGCCAGCAGCGTAAGACAGGACAACTATGGCTACACCTTC. Its protein product is CASSVRQDNYGYTF.

By share of the sample, this clonotype is medium-sized (0.01 to 0.1%). This sequence joins TRBV7-2 and TRBJ1-6; D is unresolved. This CDR3 spans 15 amino acids. Germline assignment: CDR1 SGHTA and CDR2 FQGNSA. Trimming cost V 2 bases and J 5 bases, with 10 bases left between them. The CDR3 DNA is TGTGCCAGCAGCTTAAGGGTTATGGATAATTCACCCCTCCACTTT. It codes for CASSLRVMDNSPLHF.

Sample share makes this clonotype medium-sized. The chain combines TRBV11-2 with TRBJ1-2; possible D gene TRBD1, 5 bases. CDR1 and CDR2 (germline): SGHAT, FQNNGV. The ends were cut back, 5 bases at V and 2 bases at J, with 15 bases in the middle. The CDR3 totals 15 residues. The CDR3: CASSMMGRANYGYTF. The CDR3 region has the DNA TGTGCCAGCAGCATGATGGGCAGGGCAAACTATGGCTACACCTTC. Complete variable domain (other parts from reference TRBV11-2 and TRBJ1-2): EAGVAQSPRYKIIEKRQSVAFWCNPISGHATLYWYQQILGQGPKLLIQFQNNGVVDDSQLPKDRFSAERLKGVDSTLKIQPAKLEDSAVYLCASSMMGRANYGYTFGSGTRLTVV.

V is TRBV11-2 and J is TRBJ1-3; perhaps TRBD1 as D (6 bases). Germline CDR1 SGHAT, CDR2 FQNNGV. Trimming shortened V by 5 bases and J by 4 bases, and 18 bases separated the two germline ends. The CDR3 spans 16 residues. The CDR3 sequence is CASSARTATTGNTIYF. The DNA for the CDR3 is TGTGCCAGCAGCGCCCGGACAGCCACGACGGGAAACACCATATATTTT. The complete variable domain, with remaining parts taken from reference TRBV11-2 and TRBJ1-3, reads EAGVAQSPRYKIIEKRQSVAFWCNPISGHATLYWYQQILGQGPKLLIQFQNNGVVDDSQLPKDRFSAERLKGVDSTLKIQPAKLEDSAVYLCASSARTATTGNTIYFGEGSWLTVV.

CDR3 protein: CAWSVLEGDNQPQHF. The CDR3 DNA reads TGTGCCTGGAGTGTATTGGAAGGGGACAATCAGCCCCAGCATTTT. The chain uses TRBV30 and TRBJ1-5, with D perhaps matching TRBD1 (5 bases). There are 15 residues in the CDR3. V lost 0 bases and J 3 bases, leaving 12 bases between the germline ends. CDR1 and CDR2 (germline): GTSNPN, SVGIG (reference sequence).

This clonotype was detected many times. The chain has TRBV5-1 and TRBJ1-1, with TRBD1 as a possible D gene (5 bases). CDR1 SGHRS and CDR2 YFSETQ come from the germline V gene. CDR3 length equals 15 residues. V lost 0 bases and J lost 2, with 11 bases in between. CDR3 in amino acids: CASSLAAGSNTEAFF. The CDR3 bases are TGCGCCAGCAGCTTGGCCGCAGGGAGTAACACTGAAGCTTTCTTT. The entire variable domain, with the rest obtained from reference TRBV5-1 and TRBJ1-1, is as follows: KAGVTQTPRYLIKTRGQQVTLSCSPISGHRSVSWYQQTPGQGLQFLFEYFSETQRNKGNFPGRFSGRQFSNSRSEMNVSTLELGDSALYLCASSLAAGSNTEAFFGQGTRLTVV.

This clonotype was detected ten times or more. The chain employs TRBV29-1 and TRBJ2-3; D is perhaps TRBD1 (5 bases). V was cut by 4 bases and J by 6 bases, with 11 bases left in between. This CDR3 has 12 amino acids. CDR1 is SQVTM, CDR2 ANQGSEA, per germline. CDR3 coding DNA: TGCAGCGTTGTCAGGGATTCGGATACGCAGTATTTT. Its protein product is CSVVRDSDTQYF.